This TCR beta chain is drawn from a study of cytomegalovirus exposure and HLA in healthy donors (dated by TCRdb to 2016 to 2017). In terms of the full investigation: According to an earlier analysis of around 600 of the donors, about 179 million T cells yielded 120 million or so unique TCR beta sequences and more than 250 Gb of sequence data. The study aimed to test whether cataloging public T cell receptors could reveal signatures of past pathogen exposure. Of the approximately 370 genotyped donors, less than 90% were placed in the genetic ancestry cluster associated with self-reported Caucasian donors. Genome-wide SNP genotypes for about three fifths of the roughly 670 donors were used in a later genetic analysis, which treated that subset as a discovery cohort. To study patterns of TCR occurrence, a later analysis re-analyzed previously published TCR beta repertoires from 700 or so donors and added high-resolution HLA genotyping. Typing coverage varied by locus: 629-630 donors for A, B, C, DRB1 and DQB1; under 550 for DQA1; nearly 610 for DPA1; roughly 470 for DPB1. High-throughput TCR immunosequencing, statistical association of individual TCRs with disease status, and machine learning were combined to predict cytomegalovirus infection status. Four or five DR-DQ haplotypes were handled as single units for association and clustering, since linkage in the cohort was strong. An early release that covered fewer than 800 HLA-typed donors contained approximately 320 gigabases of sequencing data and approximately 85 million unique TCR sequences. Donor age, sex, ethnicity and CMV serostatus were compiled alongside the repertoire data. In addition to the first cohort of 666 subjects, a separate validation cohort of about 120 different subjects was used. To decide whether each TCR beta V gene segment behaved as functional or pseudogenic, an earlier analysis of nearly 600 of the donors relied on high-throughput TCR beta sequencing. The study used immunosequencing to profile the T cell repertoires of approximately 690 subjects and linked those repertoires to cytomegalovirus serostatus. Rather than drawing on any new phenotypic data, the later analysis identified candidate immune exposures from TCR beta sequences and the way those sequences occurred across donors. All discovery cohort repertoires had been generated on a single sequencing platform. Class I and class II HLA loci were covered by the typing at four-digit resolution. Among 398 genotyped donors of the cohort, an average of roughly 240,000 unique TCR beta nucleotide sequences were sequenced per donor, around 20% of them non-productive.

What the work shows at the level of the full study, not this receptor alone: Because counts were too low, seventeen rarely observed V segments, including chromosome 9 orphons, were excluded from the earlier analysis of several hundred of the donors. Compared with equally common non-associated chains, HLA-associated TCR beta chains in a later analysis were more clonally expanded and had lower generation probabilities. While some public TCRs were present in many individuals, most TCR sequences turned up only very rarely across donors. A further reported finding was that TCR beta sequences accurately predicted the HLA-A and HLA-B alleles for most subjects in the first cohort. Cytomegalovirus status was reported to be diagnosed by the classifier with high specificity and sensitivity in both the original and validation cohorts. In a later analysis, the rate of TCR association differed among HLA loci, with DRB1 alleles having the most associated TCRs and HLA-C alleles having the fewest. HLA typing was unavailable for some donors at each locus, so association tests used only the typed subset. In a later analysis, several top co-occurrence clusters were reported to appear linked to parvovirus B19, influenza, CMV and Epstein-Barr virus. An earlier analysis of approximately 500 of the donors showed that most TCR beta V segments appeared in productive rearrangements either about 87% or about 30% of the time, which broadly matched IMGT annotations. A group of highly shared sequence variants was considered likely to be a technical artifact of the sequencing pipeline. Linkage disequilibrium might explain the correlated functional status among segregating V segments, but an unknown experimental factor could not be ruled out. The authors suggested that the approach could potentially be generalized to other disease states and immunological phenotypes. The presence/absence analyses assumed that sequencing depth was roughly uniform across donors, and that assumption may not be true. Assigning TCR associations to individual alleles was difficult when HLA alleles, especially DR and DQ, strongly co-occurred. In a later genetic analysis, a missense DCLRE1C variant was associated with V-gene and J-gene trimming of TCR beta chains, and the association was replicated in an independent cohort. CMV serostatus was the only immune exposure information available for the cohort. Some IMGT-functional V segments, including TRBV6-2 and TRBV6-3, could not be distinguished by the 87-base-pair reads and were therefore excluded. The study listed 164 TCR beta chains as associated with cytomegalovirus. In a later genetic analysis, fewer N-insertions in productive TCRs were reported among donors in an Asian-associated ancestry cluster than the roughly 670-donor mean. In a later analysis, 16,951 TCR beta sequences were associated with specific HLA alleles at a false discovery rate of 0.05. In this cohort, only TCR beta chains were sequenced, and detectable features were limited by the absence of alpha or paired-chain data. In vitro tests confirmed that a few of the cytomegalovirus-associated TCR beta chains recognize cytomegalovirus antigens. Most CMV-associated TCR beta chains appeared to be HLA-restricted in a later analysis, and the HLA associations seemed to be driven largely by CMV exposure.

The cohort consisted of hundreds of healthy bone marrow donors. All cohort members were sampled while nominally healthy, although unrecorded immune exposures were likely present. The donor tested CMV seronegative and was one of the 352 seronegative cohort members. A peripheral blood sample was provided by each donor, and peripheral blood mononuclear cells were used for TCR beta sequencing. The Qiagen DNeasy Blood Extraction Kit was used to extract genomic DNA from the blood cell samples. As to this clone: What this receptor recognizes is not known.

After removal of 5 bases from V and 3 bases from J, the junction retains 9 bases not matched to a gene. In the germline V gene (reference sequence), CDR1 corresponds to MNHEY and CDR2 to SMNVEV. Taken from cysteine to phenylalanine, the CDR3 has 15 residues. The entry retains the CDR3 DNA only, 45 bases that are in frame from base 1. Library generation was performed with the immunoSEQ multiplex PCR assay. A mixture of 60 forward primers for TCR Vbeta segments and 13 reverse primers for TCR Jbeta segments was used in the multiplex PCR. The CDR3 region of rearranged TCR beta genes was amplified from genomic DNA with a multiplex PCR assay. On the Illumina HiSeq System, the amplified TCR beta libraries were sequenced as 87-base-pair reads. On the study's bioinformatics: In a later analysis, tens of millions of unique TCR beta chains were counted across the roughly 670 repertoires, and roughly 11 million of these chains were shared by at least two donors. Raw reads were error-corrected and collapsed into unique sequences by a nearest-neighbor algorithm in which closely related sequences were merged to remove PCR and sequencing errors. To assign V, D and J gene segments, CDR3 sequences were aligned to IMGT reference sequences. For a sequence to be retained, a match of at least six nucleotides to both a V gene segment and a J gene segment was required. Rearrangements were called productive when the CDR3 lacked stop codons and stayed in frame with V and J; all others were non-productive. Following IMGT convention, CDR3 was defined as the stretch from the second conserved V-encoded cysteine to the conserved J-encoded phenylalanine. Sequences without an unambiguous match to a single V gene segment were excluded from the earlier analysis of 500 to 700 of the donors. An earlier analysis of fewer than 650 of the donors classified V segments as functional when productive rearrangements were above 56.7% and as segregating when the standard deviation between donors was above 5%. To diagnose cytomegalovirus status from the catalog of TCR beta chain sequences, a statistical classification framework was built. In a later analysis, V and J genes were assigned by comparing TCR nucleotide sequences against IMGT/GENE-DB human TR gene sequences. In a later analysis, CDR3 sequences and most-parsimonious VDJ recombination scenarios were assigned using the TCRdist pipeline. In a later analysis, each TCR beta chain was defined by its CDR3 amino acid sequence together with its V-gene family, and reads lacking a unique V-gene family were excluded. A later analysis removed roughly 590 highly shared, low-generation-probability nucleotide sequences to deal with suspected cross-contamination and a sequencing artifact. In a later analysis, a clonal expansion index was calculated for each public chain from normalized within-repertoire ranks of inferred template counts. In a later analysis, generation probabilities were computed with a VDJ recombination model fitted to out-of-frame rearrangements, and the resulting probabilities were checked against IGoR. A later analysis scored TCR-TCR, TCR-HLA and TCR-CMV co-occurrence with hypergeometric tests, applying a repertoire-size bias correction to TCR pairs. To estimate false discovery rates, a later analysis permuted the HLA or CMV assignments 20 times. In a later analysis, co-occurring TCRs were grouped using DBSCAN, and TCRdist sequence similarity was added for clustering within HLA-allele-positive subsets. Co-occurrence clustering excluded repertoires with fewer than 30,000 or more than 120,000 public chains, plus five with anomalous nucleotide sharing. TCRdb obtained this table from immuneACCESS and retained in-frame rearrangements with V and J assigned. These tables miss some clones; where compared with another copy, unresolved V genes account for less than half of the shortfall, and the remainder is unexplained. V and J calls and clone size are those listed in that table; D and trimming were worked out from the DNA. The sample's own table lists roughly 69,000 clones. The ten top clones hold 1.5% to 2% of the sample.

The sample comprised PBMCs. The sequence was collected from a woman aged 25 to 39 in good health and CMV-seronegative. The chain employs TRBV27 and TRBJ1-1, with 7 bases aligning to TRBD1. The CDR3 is CASSLRTGVYTEAFF. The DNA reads TGTGCCAGCAGTCTGAGGACAGGAGTTTACACTGAAGCTTTCTTT.